In its sample, the clone carrying this T cell receptor beta chain was seen a few times. Its target is unknown. This entry is derived from a study of blood T cells in healthy people across ages. Study-wide results and caveats: With age, beta diversity per million T cells declined roughly linearly, significantly by 30 to 40. Higher diversity and more naive CD4+ cells were features of long-lived donors, compared to aged donors.

PCR was performed a second time for about 7 to 12 cycles using a sample-barcoded 5' primer and a J-beta primer mix. TCRdb reanalysed the 5' RACE reads using MiXCR and keeps one entry per CDR3 protein. The sample holds around 1,000,000 distinct CDR3 sequences, under 30% seen once. The CDR3 runs to 17 residues. V dropped 0 bases and J dropped 3 bases, with 18 bases sitting between them. Germline values: CDR1 SGDLS, CDR2 YYNGEE. Separately, the same data were catalogued under a study of T cells of mothers and their children. That work states: Donation came from three healthy Caucasian mothers together with their six children.

The chain couples TRBV9 to TRBJ1-1, with D perhaps matching TRBD1 (6 bases). The TCR sequence derives from a girl aged 2 to 10 in good health. The sequenced material came from blood. In DNA form, the CDR3 reads TGTGCCAGCAGCGTAGATGGGGGCGCAGGTTCGGACACTGAAGCTTTCTTT. Translated: CASSVDGGAGSDTEAFF.